The rows below give T cell receptor beta chains drawn from one sample of a study of CD8+CD57+ T cells in acquired aplastic anemia. Using its own MiXCR run on the reads, TCRdb lists one record per CDR3 protein. The sample lists 250,000 to 300,000 distinct CDR3 sequences; approximately 55% were seen once. Material for sequencing was sorted CD4+, CD8+, or CD8+CD57+ T cells (not recorded which) from PBMCs. The receptors derive from a human donor with severe aplastic anemia or a healthy control (not recorded which). Each CDR3 is given with its conserved first and last residue. A D gene is named only where the DNA matches it firmly. Where a row states a size, it is once, few, many or the class of an expanded clone; other rows omit it.

TRBD1,TRBV7-2,TRBJ1-2,NA,CASSLGQGLNGYTF,TGTGCCAGCAGCCTGGGACAGGGGCTGAATGGCTACACCTTC
TRBD1,TRBV7-9,TRBJ1-1,few,CASSQAGGTEAFF,TGTGCCAGCAGCCAAGCAGGGGGCACTGAAGCTTTCTTT
NA,TRBV29-1,TRBJ1-1,many,CSVESGGFFGGGGEAFF,TGCAGCGTTGAGAGTGGGGGATTCTTCGGGGGGGGGGGTGAAGCTTTCTTT
NA,TRBV7-8,TRBJ2-7,NA,CASSYDRAAYEQYF,TGTGCCAGCAGTTACGACCGGGCAGCCTACGAGCAGTACTTC
NA,TRBV7-2,TRBJ1-1,NA,CASSQGSFGGGNPWTEAFF,TGTGCCAGCAGCCAGGGTTCGTTCGGCGGGGGCAACCCTTGGACTGAAGCTTTCTTT
NA,TRBV4-3,TRBJ1-2,many,CASSRESPGGYGYTF,TGCGCCAGCAGCCGAGAAAGTCCCGGGGGATATGGCTACACCTTC
NA,TRBV20-1,TRBJ1-2,many,CSARDDGTWDYGYTF,TGCAGTGCTAGAGATGACGGGACATGGGACTATGGCTACACCTTC
TRBD2,TRBV24-1,TRBJ2-5,once,CATSGWEAGVRETQYF,TGTGCCACCAGTGGATGGGAAGCGGGAGTTCGGGAGACCCAGTACTTC
NA,TRBV10-2,TRBJ1-3,NA,CASSAVGNTIYF,TGCGCCAGCAGTGCAGTTGGAAACACCATATATTTT
NA,TRBV20-1,TRBJ1-6,many,CSARDPKGGSNSPLHF,TGCAGTGCTAGAGACCCGAAGGGGGGCAGCAATTCACCCCTCCACTTT
NA,TRBV19,TRBJ2-1,NA,CASSIGTGYNEQFF,TGTGCCAGTAGTATCGGGACGGGGTACAATGAGCAGTTCTTC
NA,TRBV7-2,TRBJ1-5,many,CASNGQPNQPQHF,TGTGCCAGCAATGGACAGCCCAATCAGCCCCAGCATTTT
NA,TRBV3-1,TRBJ2-7,many,CASSQGVAYEQYF,TGTGCCAGCAGCCAGGGGGTTGCCTACGAGCAGTACTTC
TRBD2,TRBV6-5,TRBJ2-7,many,CASTSLAGISYEQYF,TGTGCCAGCACCTCCCTAGCGGGGATCTCCTACGAGCAGTACTTC
NA,TRBV14,TRBJ1-1,NA,CASSRNVDTEAFF,TGTGCCAGCAGCCGGAATGTGGACACTGAAGCTTTCTTT
NA,TRBV2,TRBJ1-2,few,CASSEARVNYGYTF,TGTGCCAGCAGTGAAGCGAGGGTTAACTATGGCTACACCTTC
TRBD1,TRBV20-1,TRBJ1-3,NA,CSAPGTGPGITIYF,TGCAGTGCTCCTGGGACAGGGCCGGGAATCACCATATATTTT
TRBD2,TRBV7-9,TRBJ2-2,many,CASSWTLAGGYTGELFF,TGTGCCAGCTCATGGACCCTAGCGGGGGGATACACCGGGGAGCTGTTTTTT
TRBD1,TRBV4-1,TRBJ2-1,NA,CASSQEGQGAGNEQFF,TGCGCCAGCAGCCAAGAGGGCCAGGGGGCAGGTAATGAGCAGTTCTTC
NA,TRBV5-1,TRBJ2-2,many,CASSLSLVDFSTGELFF,TGCGCCAGCAGCTTGAGTCTAGTTGATTTCTCCACCGGGGAGCTGTTTTTT
NA,TRBV19,TRBJ1-5,NA,CASSIGPDNQPQHF,TGTGCCAGTAGTATAGGTCCCGATAATCAGCCCCAGCATTTT
TRBD1,TRBV2,TRBJ1-4,NA,CASSVEQGNSEKLFF,TGTGCCAGCAGTGTCGAACAGGGGAACTCGGAAAAACTGTTTTTT
TRBD2,TRBV25-1,TRBJ2-1,NA,CASSRGAGLANEQFF,TGTGCCAGCAGTCGGGGTGCGGGACTAGCAAATGAGCAGTTCTTC
TRBD2,TRBV24-1,TRBJ2-3,NA,CATSDFAGGKTDTQYF,TGTGCCACCAGTGATTTCGCGGGAGGGAAAACAGATACGCAGTATTTT
NA,TRBV5-5,TRBJ1-1,NA,CASSFRTEMNTEAFF,TGTGCCAGCAGCTTCCGGACAGAGATGAACACTGAAGCTTTCTTT
NA,TRBV19,TRBJ2-7,NA,CASSRTSSSYEQYF,TGTGCCAGCTCAAGGACGTCAAGCTCCTACGAGCAGTACTTC
TRBD1,TRBV19,TRBJ1-6,NA,CASSYGTARPLHF,TGTGCCAGTAGTTACGGGACAGCGCGTCCCCTCCACTTT
NA,TRBV9,TRBJ2-4,many,CASSVGGQQVIQYF,TGTGCCAGCAGCGTAGGGGGGCAGCAGGTCATTCAGTACTTC
NA,TRBV5-1,TRBJ2-2,NA,CASRYGSQNTGELFF,TGCGCCAGCAGATACGGGAGCCAGAACACCGGGGAGCTGTTTTTT
NA,TRBV2,TRBJ1-5,NA,CASMTDSGGWPQHF,TGTGCCAGCATGACGGACAGCGGGGGTTGGCCCCAGCATTTT
TRBD1,TRBV7-8,TRBJ1-5,many,CASSPRTGSQPQHF,TGTGCCAGCAGCCCCCGGACAGGGAGTCAGCCCCAGCATTTT
NA,TRBV19,TRBJ1-2,NA,CASRANYGYTF,TGTGCCAGTAGGGCGAACTATGGCTACACCTTC
NA,TRBV6-5,TRBJ2-2,many,CASSYSPTGPGELFF,TGTGCCAGCAGTTACTCCCCCACAGGGCCGGGGGAGCTGTTTTTT
TRBD1,TRBV20-1,TRBJ1-5,NA,CSARRDRSPAQPQHF,TGCAGTGCTAGGAGGGACAGGTCACCTGCTCAGCCCCAGCATTTT
TRBD1,TRBV20-1,TRBJ1-5,many,CSARGQYSNQPQHF,TGCAGTGCTAGGGGACAGTACAGCAATCAGCCCCAGCATTTT
NA,TRBV12-3/TRBV12-4,TRBJ1-3,NA,CASNLRAGSNSGNTIYF,TGTGCCAGCAATCTCCGGGCGGGATCCAACTCTGGAAACACCATATATTTT
NA,TRBV12-3/TRBV12-4,TRBJ1-1,once,CASSQGVLITEAFF,TGTGCCAGCAGCCAAGGCGTACTCATTACTGAAGCTTTCTTT
NA,TRBV2,TRBJ2-3,many,CASLPGSTDTQYF,TGTGCCAGCCTCCCAGGAAGCACAGATACGCAGTATTTT
TRBD2,TRBV7-2,TRBJ2-1,NA,CASSGTGGQYNEQFF,TGTGCCAGCAGCGGGACGGGGGGGCAGTACAATGAGCAGTTCTTC
NA,TRBV10-3,TRBJ1-1,NA,CAISPLGTEAFF,TGTGCCATCAGTCCCTTGGGGACTGAAGCTTTCTTT